This T cell receptor (beta chain) stems from a study of beta chain features in type 1 diabetes. Turning to the study itself: Examination covered approximately 100 million sorted cells spanning all samples.

All of the isolated RNA was reverse transcribed, so expressed TCRB transcripts were sequenced. Profiling relied on immunoSEQ multiplex PCR, and the TCRdb table lists in-frame clones only, not all of them. In the table there are about 340,000 clones, approximately 13% of which are singletons. To note about this clone: Its specificity is not known. Other DNA sequences of this sample code for an identical CDR3.

CDR1 and CDR2 (germline): MNHEY, SVGAGI. The J segment lost 10 bases and the V segment lost 4 bases, leaving 4 bases of the junction unmatched. There are 12 residues in the CDR3. Points from the study as a whole: Within each of all four CD4+ subsets, Type 1 diabetes patients had TCRB CDR3s that were moderately but significantly shorter. Possibly, sequencing cDNA over-represented cells that had high TCR expression levels. Among type 1 diabetes patients, VDJ junctions had fewer insertions and more deletions.

The sequence came from a woman between 18 and 29 years old with type 1 diabetes. The V gene is TRBV6-5, the J gene TRBJ2-1, with 7 bases identical to TRBD2. The sequenced sample consisted of naive CD4+ T cells from blood. DNA for the CDR3: TGTGCCAGCAGTTCTAGCGGCGGGGAGCAGTTCTTC. Amino acids: CASSSSGGEQFF.